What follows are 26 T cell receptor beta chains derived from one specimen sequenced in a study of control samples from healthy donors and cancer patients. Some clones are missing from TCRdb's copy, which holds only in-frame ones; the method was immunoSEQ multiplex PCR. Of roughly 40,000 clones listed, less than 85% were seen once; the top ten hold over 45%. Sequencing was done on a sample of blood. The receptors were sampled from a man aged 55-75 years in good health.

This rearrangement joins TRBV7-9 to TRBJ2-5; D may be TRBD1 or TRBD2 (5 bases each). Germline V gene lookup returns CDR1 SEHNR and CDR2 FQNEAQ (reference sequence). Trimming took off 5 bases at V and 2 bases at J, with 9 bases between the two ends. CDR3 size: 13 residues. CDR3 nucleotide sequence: TGTGCCAGCAGCCGGGGACCACAAGAGACCCAGTACTTC. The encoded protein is CASSRGPQETQYF.

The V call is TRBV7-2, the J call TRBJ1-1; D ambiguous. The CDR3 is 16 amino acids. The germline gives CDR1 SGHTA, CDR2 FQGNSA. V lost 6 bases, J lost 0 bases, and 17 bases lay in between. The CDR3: CASSPLGGSLNTEAFF. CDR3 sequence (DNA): TGTGCCAGCAGTCCCTTGGGCGGGAGCTTGAACACTGAAGCTTTCTTT.

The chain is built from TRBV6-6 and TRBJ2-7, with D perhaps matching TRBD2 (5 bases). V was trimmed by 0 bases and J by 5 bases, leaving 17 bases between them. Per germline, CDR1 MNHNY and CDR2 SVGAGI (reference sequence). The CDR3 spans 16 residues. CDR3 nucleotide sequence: TGTGCCAGCAGTTACTCAGTCGAAAAGCGGCTGAACGAGCAGTACTTC. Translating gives CASSYSVEKRLNEQYF.

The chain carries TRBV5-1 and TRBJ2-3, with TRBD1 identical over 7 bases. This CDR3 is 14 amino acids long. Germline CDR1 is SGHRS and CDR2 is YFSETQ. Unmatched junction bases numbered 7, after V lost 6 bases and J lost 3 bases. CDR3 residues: CASTRDSTTDTQYF. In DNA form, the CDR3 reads TGCGCCAGCACCCGGGACAGTACTACAGATACGCAGTATTTT. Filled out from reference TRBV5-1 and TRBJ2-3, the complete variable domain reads KAGVTQTPRYLIKTRGQQVTLSCSPISGHRSVSWYQQTPGQGLQFLFEYFSETQRNKGNFPGRFSGRQFSNSRSEMNVSTLELGDSALYLCASTRDSTTDTQYFGPGTRLTVL.

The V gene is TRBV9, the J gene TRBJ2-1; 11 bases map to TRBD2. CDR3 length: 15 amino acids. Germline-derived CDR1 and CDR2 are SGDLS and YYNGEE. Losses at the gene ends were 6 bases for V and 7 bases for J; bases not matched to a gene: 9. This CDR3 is CASTERLAGWNEQFF. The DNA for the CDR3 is TGTGCCAGCACCGAACGACTAGCGGGATGGAATGAGCAGTTCTTC. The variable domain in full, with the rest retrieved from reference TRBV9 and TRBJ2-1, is DSGVTQTPKHLITATGQRVTLRCSPRSGDLSVYWYQQSLDQGLQFLIQYYNGEERAKGNILERFSAQQFPDLHSELNLSSLELGDSALYFCASTERLAGWNEQFFGPGTRLTVL.

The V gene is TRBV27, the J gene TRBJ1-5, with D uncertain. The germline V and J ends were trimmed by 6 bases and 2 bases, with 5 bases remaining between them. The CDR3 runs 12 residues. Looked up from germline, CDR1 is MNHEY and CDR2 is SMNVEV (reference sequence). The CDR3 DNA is TGTGCCAGCAGAAGGGGCAATCAGCCCCAGCATTTT. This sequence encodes CASRRGNQPQHF.

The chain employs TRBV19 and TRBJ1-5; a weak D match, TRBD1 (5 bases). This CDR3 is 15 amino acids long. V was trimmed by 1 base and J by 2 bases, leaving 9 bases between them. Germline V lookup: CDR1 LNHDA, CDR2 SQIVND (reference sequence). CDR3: CASSIAGLGNQPQHF. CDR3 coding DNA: TGTGCCAGTAGTATAGCAGGGTTGGGCAATCAGCCCCAGCATTTT. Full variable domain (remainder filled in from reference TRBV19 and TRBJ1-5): DGGITQSPKYLFRKEGQNVTLSCEQNLNHDAMYWYRQDPGQGLRLIYYSQIVNDFQKGDIAEGYSVSREKKESFPLTVTSAQKNPTAFYLCASSIAGLGNQPQHFGDGTRLSIL.

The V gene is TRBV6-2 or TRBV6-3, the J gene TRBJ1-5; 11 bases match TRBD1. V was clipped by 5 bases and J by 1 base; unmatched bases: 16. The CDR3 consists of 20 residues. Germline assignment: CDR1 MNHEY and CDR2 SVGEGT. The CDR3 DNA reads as TGTGCCAGCAGTAAACCTCTCGGACAGGGGGCGTTTGGGAGCAATCAGCCCCAGCATTTT. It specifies CASSKPLGQGAFGSNQPQHF.

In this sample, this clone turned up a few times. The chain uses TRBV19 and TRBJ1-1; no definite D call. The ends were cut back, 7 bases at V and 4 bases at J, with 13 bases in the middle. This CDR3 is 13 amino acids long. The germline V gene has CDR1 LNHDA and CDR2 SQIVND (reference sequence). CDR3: CASISPEATEAFF. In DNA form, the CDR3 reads TGTGCCAGTATCTCACCAGAGGCCACTGAAGCTTTCTTT.

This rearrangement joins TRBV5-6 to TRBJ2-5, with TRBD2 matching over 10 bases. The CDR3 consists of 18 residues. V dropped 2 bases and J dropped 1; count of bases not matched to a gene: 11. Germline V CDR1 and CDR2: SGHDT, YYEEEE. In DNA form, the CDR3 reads TGTGCCAGCAGCTTTCGAACTAGCGGGATGAGGGTCCAAGAGACCCAGTACTTC. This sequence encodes CASSFRTSGMRVQETQYF.

CDR3 in amino acids: CASSSPDSLYEQYF. CDR3 coding DNA: TGTGCCAGCAGTTCCCCCGATTCGCTATACGAGCAGTACTTC. The V and J genes are TRBV27 and TRBJ2-7; D is uncertain. CDR1 is MNHEY, CDR2 SMNVEV, per germline (reference sequence). There are 14 residues in the CDR3. The ends were cut back, 4 bases at V and 4 bases at J, with 14 bases in the middle.

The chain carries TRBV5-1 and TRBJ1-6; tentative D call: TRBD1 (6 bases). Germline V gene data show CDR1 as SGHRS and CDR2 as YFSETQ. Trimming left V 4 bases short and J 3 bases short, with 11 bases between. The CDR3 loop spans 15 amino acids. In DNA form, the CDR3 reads TGCGCCAGCAGCGTTACACAGGGCTATAATTCACCCCTCCACTTT. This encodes CASSVTQGYNSPLHF.

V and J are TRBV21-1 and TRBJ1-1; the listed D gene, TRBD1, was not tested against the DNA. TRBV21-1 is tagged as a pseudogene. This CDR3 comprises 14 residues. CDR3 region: CASSKFIEGREAFF. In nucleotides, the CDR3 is TGTGCCAGCAGCAAATTTATTGAAGGCAGGGAAGCTTTCTTT.

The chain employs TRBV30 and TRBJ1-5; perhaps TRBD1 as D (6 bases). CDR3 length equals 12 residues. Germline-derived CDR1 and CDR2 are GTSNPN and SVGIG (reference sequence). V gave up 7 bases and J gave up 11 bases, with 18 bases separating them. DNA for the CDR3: TGTGCCTTCCGGGACACCCTCGGATCCCAGCATTTT. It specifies CAFRDTLGSQHF.

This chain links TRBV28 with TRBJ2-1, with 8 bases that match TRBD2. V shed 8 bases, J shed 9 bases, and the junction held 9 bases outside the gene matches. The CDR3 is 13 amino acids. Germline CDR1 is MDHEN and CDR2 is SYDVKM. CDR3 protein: CASGVAGRPEQFF. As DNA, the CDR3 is TGTGCCAGCGGGGTAGCGGGAAGACCTGAGCAGTTCTTC.

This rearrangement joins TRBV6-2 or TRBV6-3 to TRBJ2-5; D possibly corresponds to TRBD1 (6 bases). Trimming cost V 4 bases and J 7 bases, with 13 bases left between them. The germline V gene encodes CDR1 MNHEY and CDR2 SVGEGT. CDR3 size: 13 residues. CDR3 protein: CASSLGGLGTQYF. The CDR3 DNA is TGTGCCAGCAGTTTAGGGGGATTAGGGACCCAGTACTTC.

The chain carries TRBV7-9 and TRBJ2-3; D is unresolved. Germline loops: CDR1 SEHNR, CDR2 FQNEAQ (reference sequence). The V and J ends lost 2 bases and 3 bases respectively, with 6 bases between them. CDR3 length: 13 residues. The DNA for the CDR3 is TGTGCCAGCAGCTTAACCGGGACAGATACGCAGTATTTT. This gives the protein CASSLTGTDTQYF. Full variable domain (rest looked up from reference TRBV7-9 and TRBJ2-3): DTGVSQNPRHKITKRGQNVTFRCDPISEHNRLYWYRQTLGQGPEFLTYFQNEAQLEKSRLLSDRFSAERPKGSFSTLEIQRTEQGDSAMYLCASSLTGTDTQYFGPGTRLTVL.

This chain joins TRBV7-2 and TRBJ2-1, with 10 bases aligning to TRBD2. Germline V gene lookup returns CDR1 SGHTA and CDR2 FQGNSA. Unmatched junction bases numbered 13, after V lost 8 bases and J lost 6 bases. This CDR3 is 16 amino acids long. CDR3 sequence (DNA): TGTGCCAGCTCGCCGATACGAGCGGGGGGGCGCAATGAGCAGTTCTTC. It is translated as CASSPIRAGGRNEQFF.

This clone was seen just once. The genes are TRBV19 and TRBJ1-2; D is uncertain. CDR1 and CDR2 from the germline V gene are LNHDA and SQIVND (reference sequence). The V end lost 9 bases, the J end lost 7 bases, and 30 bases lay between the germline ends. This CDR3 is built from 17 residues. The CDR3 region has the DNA TGTGCCAGCCTCGAGGGATTGGGCAGCTCAAGTCGGAGTGGCTACACCTTC. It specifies CASLEGLGSSSRSGYTF.

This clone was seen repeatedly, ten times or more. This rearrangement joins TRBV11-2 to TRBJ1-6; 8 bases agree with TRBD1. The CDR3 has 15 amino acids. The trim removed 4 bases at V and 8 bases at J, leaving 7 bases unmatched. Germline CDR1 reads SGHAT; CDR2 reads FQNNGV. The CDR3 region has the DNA TGTGCCAGCAGCTCGGCAGGGGGCAGGGATTCACCCCTCCACTTT. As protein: CASSSAGGRDSPLHF.

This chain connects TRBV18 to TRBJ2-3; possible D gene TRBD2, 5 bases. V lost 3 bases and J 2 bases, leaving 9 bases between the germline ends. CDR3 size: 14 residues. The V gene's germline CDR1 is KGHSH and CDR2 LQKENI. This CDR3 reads CASSPQLDTDTQYF. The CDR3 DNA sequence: TGTGCCAGCTCACCGCAACTAGACACAGATACGCAGTATTTT.

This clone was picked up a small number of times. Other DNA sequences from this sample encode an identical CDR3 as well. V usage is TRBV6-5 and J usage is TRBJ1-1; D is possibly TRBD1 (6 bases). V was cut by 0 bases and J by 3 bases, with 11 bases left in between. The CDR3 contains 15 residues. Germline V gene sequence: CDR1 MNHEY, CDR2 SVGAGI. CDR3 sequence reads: CASSYSGRGDTEAFF. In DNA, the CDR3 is TGTGCCAGCAGTTACTCCGGCAGGGGTGACACTGAAGCTTTCTTT.

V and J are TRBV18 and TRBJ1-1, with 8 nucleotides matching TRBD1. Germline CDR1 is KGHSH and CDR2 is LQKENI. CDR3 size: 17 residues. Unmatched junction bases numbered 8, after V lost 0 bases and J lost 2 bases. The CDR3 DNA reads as TGTGCCAGCTCACCACCGGGACAGGCGGGGGGTAACACTGAAGCTTTCTTT. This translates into CASSPPGQAGGNTEAFF.

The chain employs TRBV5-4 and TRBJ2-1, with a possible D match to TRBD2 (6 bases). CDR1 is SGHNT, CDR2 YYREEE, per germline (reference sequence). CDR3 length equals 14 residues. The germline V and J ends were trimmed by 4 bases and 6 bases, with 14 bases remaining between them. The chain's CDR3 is CASSMPGTGNEQFF. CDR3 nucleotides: TGTGCCAGCAGCATGCCCGGGACTGGCAATGAGCAGTTCTTC.

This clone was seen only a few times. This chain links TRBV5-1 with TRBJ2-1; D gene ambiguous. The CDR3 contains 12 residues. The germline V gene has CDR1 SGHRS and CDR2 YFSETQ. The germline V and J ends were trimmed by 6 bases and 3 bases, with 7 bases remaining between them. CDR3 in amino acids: CASTIDYNEQFF. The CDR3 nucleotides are TGCGCCAGCACCATCGACTACAATGAGCAGTTCTTC.

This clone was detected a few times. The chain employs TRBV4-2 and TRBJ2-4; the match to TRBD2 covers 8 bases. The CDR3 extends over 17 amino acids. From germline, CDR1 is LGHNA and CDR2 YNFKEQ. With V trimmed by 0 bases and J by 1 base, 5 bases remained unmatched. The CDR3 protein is CASSQDFAGGAKNIQYF. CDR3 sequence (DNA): TGTGCCAGCAGCCAAGATTTCGCGGGGGGCGCCAAAAACATTCAGTACTTC.